This T cell receptor (beta chain) is from a study of T cells in localized non-small cell lung cancer. Study-level results: Appearance in adjacent lung was seen for a median around 60 of the top 100 tumor clones. Overall survival was longer when the density of T cells in the blood was higher. Adjacent uninvolved lung tissue had the highest T cell clonality, exceeding tumor.

Note on this clone: Its antigen remains unidentified.

Trimming removed 4 bases at V and 0 bases at J, with 9 bases between. The CDR3 runs 14 residues. From germline, CDR1 is SGHKS and CDR2 YYEKEE (reference sequence). Only in-frame clones appear in the TCRdb table, and some are missing; sequencing was by immunoSEQ multiplex PCR. The repertoire holds 35,000 to 50,000 clones, with 90% to 95% as singletons. The receptor comes from a woman aged 35 to 70 with stage II lung adenocarcinoma. The sample in question was PBMCs, obtained before any cancer treatment. The chain combines TRBV5-5 with TRBJ2-3; D gene uncertain. The CDR3 nucleotides are TGTGCCAGCAGCGGATACACTAGCACAGATACGCAGTATTTT. Encoded protein: CASSGYTSTDTQYF.